Shown below are 11 T cell receptor beta chains from a single sample sequenced in a study of tumor-infiltrating lymphocytes in primary liver carcinoma. Total RNA and DNA came together from approximately 22-30 mg of bulk tissue without cell sorting. From approximately 0.5 ug of total RNA, TCR beta-specific cDNA was reverse-transcribed using a constant-region primer. Libraries of TCR beta came from three nested multiplex PCR rounds with slightly modified ARM-PCR. With TRBV1-TRBV30 forward primers and a C-beta reverse primer, the first two PCR rounds were run for roughly 9 cycles each. Via MiXCR, TCRdb re-called the multiplex PCR reads, giving one row per CDR3 protein. The sample records fewer than 50,000 distinct CDR3 sequences, approximately 71% being singletons. The sequenced material came from tumor-adjacent normal liver tissue. The receptors shown here come from a woman in her 30s with primary liver carcinoma and hepatitis B virus infection.

This clonotype was detected many times. The rearrangement uses TRBV11-2 and TRBJ2-1, with TRBD2 identical over 9 bases. Per germline, CDR1 SGHAT and CDR2 FQNNGV. V was clipped by 3 bases and J by 8 bases; unmatched bases: 8. The CDR3 consists of 15 residues. DNA of the CDR3: TGTGCCAGCAGCTTGTATGGCGGGAGGGCTTATGAGCAGTTCTTC. Translation gives CASSLYGGRAYEQFF.

Only one count was recorded for this clonotype. The junction does not match germline at one end; this may be a read error. V and J are TRBV7-8 and TRBJ2-3, with a tentative D call TRBD1 (6 bases). This CDR3 comprises 15 residues. The germline gives CDR1 SGHVS, CDR2 FQNEAQ. The CDR3 sequence: CASSLSPHRTDTQCF. The CDR3 nucleotides read TGTGCCAGCAGCTTGAGCCCTCACAGGACAGATACGCAGTGTTTT.

This sequence joins TRBV5-1 and TRBJ2-7; 7 nucleotides agree with TRBD1. Germline V gene lookup returns CDR1 SGHRS and CDR2 YFSETQ. V lost 6 bases, J lost 1 base, and 13 bases stayed unmatched. The CDR3 is 16 residues long. For the CDR3, the DNA is TGCGCCAGCAAATTGGGACACCGGGACAGTTCCTACGAGCAGTACTTC. Translated: CASKLGHRDSSYEQYF.

This sequence joins TRBV28 and TRBJ2-3; D may be TRBD2 (6 bases). V dropped 7 bases and J dropped 3 bases, with 17 bases sitting between them. Germline CDR1 MDHEN, CDR2 SYDVKM. This CDR3 is 15 amino acids long. This CDR3 reads CASIRTTWVTDTQYF. The CDR3 DNA is TGTGCCAGCATTCGGACTACCTGGGTGACAGATACGCAGTATTTT.

Note on this clonotype: The junction differs from germline at one of its ends, possibly a read error. The chain is built from TRBV7-3 and TRBJ2-1; TRBD2 matches at 15 bases. The germline V gene has CDR1 SGHTA and CDR2 FQGTGA. The CDR3 loop spans 18 amino acids. The CDR3 nucleotides read TGTGCCAGCAGCTTAAGGGGACTAGCGGGAGGAGGGGGCAATGAGCAGCTCTTC. Its protein is CASSLRGLAGGGGNEQLF.

This clonotype was seen a few times. The V and J genes are TRBV9 and TRBJ2-7; maybe TRBD2 (7 bases). In germline, CDR1 is SGDLS, CDR2 YYNGEE. This CDR3 contains 14 residues. The V gene lost 0 bases and the J gene lost 7 bases, with 14 bases spanning the gap. CDR3 sequence: CASSVGGGAEEQYF. In DNA, the CDR3 is TGTGCCAGCAGCGTAGGAGGGGGGGCGGAGGAGCAGTACTTC.

The chain combines TRBV13 with TRBJ2-1; 7 bases map to TRBD2. The V gene's germline CDR1 is PRHDT and CDR2 FYEKMQ (reference sequence). J was trimmed by 4 bases and V by 4 bases; bases with no gene match: 7. The CDR3 contains 15 residues. CDR3 loop: CASSSGGWVYNEQFF. The CDR3 DNA reads TGTGCCAGCAGCTCGGGGGGATGGGTATACAATGAGCAGTTCTTC. Full variable domain (remainder filled in from reference TRBV13 and TRBJ2-1): AAGVIQSPRHLIKEKRETATLKCYPIPRHDTVYWYQQGPGQDPQFLISFYEKMQSDKGSIPDRFSAQQFSDYHSELNMSSLELGDSALYFCASSSGGWVYNEQFFGPGTRLTVL.

Turning to this clonotype: At one end, the junction sequence differs from germline, possibly due to a read error. The chain couples TRBV11-3 to TRBJ2-1; 8 bases match TRBD2. CDR3 length equals 15 residues. Germline V gene sequence: CDR1 SGHNT, CDR2 YENEEA. CDR3 sequence (DNA): TGTGTCAGCAGCGGGGGACTCCCTTCCTACAACGGGCAGTTCTTC. Protein: CVSSGGLPSYNGQFF.

This clonotype was seen at least ten times. This chain's CDR3 is CASRVAETYNEQFF. In DNA form, the CDR3 reads TGCGCCAGCAGGGTAGCGGAAACCTACAATGAGCAGTTCTTC. The gene calls are TRBV5-1 and TRBJ2-1; tentative D call: TRBD2 (6 bases). Germline CDR1 SGHRS, CDR2 YFSETQ. With 5 bases removed from V and 2 bases from J, the gap between germline ends came to 11 bases. The CDR3 extends over 14 amino acids.

Concerning this clonotype: The junction does not match germline at one end; this may be a read error. This rearrangement joins TRBV29-1 to TRBJ2-7; D possibly corresponds to TRBD1 (6 bases). The CDR3 is 12 residues long. Germline lookup yields CDR1 SQVTM and CDR2 ANQGSEA. The CDR3 nucleotides read TGCAGCATGCAGGGGAAAGGGTACGAGCAATACTTC. It specifies CSMQGKGYEQYF.

The table lists this clonotype with many counts. This chain links TRBV6-6 with TRBJ2-1; 11 bases map to TRBD2. Trimming cost V 0 bases and J 0 bases; bases outside gene matches: 10. This CDR3 spans 20 amino acids. Germline CDR1 MNHNY, CDR2 SVGAGI (reference sequence). CDR3 sequence: CASSYSWLAGGRSSYNEQFF. The DNA for the CDR3 is TGTGCCAGCAGTTACTCGTGGCTAGCGGGAGGTCGAAGCTCCTACAATGAGCAGTTCTTC.